The source of this T cell receptor (beta chain) is a study of T cells in Graves' hyperthyroidism and ophthalmopathy. This clonotype appeared many times. The CDR3 is 12 residues long. Germline-derived CDR1 and CDR2 are DFQATT and SNEGSKA (reference sequence). Unmatched junction bases numbered 2, after V lost 4 bases and J lost 5 bases. TCR beta CDR3 sequences were amplified from RNA transcripts. An initial round of RT-PCR targeting the TCR CDR3 relied on the HTBI primer set. TCRdb ran MiXCR on the multiplex PCR reads and lists one entry per CDR3 protein. The repertoire holds fewer than 900,000 distinct CDR3 sequences, about 15% seen once, with 8.4% in the top ten.

This TCR derives from a man between 18 and 29 years old with Graves' hyperthyroidism. V gene TRBV20-1 combines with J gene TRBJ2-7, with 10 bases matching TRBD2. The sequencing sample was made of blood. The CDR3 loop is CSATGTSDEQYF. The CDR3 DNA reads as TGCAGTGCTACCGGGACTAGCGACGAGCAGTACTTC.